This T cell receptor beta chain appears in the sequencing data of a study of blood T cell repertoires in COVID-19. Study context: Acute and convalescent COVID-19 specimens originated in the United States, Italy and Spain. PBMCs, B-cell-depleted T cells, or T cells provided the cDNA or gDNA that made up the material.

The table lists this clone with a count of one. CDR1 is SEHNR and CDR2 is FQNEAQ in the germline V gene (reference sequence). The CDR3 covers 14 residues. Losses at the gene ends were 6 bases for V and 4 bases for J; bases not matched to a gene: 6. Under the authors' procedure: Amplification of reference gene primers provided the estimated nucleated cell counts. Method: immunoSEQ multiplex PCR; TCRdb's copy keeps in-frame clones and lacks some. The D gene and trimming were derived from the DNA, and the V and J assignments and clone size from that table. Of some 160,000 clones listed, about four fifths were seen once; the top ten hold approximately 10%.

The sample comprised peripheral blood. This TCR came from a man between 65 and 85 years old with active or convalescent COVID-19. The genes are TRBV7-9 and TRBJ2-5, with 9 bases lining up with TRBD1. The DNA of the CDR3 is TGTGCCAGCAGAGAGACAGGGGGGTTAGAGACCCAGTACTTC. Its translation is CASRETGGLETQYF.